These T cell receptor beta chains were read from a single sample in a study of OX40 agonist ivuxolimab in advanced cancers. The method was immunoSEQ multiplex PCR; TCRdb's version includes in-frame clones alone and lacks a portion of them. This sample has roughly 28,000 clones, with roughly 86% found just once. The material sequenced was CD4+ or CD8+ T cells sorted from blood, taken in a trial of the OX40 agonist ivuxolimab. The receptors originated from an adult with an advanced solid tumor such as melanoma, head and neck, liver or kidney cancer. Both conserved end residues are part of each CDR3. Fields, in order: clone size, D gene, V gene, CDR3 length, J gene, CDR3 DNA, CDR3 protein. A D gene is named only where the DNA matches it firmly. Not every row has a clone size; where given, it reads once, few, many or a size class.

.	.	TRBV19	13	TRBJ2-5	TGTGCCAGTAGTATACCAGCCCAAGAGACCCAGTACTTC	CASSIPAQETQYF
.	.	TRBV29-1	15	TRBJ2-2	TGCAGCGTCCGGACTCACCCTTCGAACACCGGGGAGCTGTTTTTT	CSVRTHPSNTGELFF
.	.	TRBV19	14	TRBJ2-7	TGTGCCAGTAGTCCCAGGGCAGACTACTACGAGCAGTACTTC	CASSPRADYYEQYF
.	TRBD1	TRBV11-2	16	TRBJ2-4	TGTGCCAGCAGCTTAGGAGCAGGGGGCGCTCAAAACATTCAGTACTTC	CASSLGAGGAQNIQYF
once	.	TRBV6-5	13	TRBJ2-5	TGTGCCAGCAGTGCGGGGCTCCAAGAGACCCAGTACTTC	CASSAGLQETQYF
.	TRBD1	TRBV19	15	TRBJ2-7	TGTGCCAGTAGTAGTCGTAGGGGGCGAATGGGCGAGCAGTACTTC	CASSSRRGRMGEQYF
.	.	TRBV7-9	14	TRBJ2-5	TGTGCCAGCAGCGGGCCGGGCTTCCAAGAGACCCAGTACTTC	CASSGPGFQETQYF
.	.	TRBV7-9	14	TRBJ2-1	TGTGCCAGCAGCTATAACCCGTCCTACAATGAGCAGTTCTTC	CASSYNPSYNEQFF
.	TRBD1	TRBV27	14	TRBJ1-1	TGTGCCAGCAGTTTAGGGGCACAGGGGCGACAAGCTTTCTTT	CASSLGAQGRQAFF
.	.	TRBV7-6	16	TRBJ1-6	TGTGCCAGCAGCTTATATGCTATGGGAAGGAATTCACCCCTCCACTTT	CASSLYAMGRNSPLHF
.	.	TRBV6-1	13	TRBJ1-2	TGTGCCAGCAGTGCGGCAGGAGGGTATGGCTACACCTTC	CASSAAGGYGYTF
.	TRBD2	TRBV29-1	17	TRBJ2-7	TGCAGCGTACGAGGAGGTCCTAGCGGGGGGGCAATTTACGAGCAGTACTTC	CSVRGGPSGGAIYEQYF
.	.	TRBV7-9	15	TRBJ2-1	TGTGCCAGCAGCTTGGCCTTGGCAGACACGTATGAGCAGTTCTTC	CASSLALADTYEQFF
.	TRBD1	TRBV7-9	18	TRBJ1-1	TGTGCCAGCAGCTCGTACAGGGGGCGGGAAGACCCCTCCTTTGCCGCTTTCTTT	CASSSYRGREDPSFAAFF
.	.	TRBV9	15	TRBJ2-1	TGTGCCAGCAGCCCGTCTTCGGGGCCCTACAATGAGCAGTTCTTC	CASSPSSGPYNEQFF
.	TRBD1	TRBV4-1	14	TRBJ1-2	TGCGCCAGCAGCCAACCGGGACAGGCTTATGGCTACACCTTC	CASSQPGQAYGYTF
.	TRBD1	TRBV15	16	TRBJ2-7	TGTGCCACCAGCGAAGGCCGGGACAGTTCTACCTACGAGCAGTACTTC	CATSEGRDSSTYEQYF
.	.	TRBV6-1	11	TRBJ2-6	TGTGCCAGCAGTCAGTTCAACGTCCTGACTTTC	CASSQFNVLTF
.	.	TRBV7-9	12	TRBJ2-7	TGTGCCAGCAGCTTATCAGGTGACGAGCAGTACTTC	CASSLSGDEQYF
.	.	TRBV9	15	TRBJ2-7	TGTGCCAGCAGCGAAGGGAGGGGGTCATTAGGGGAGCAGTACTTC	CASSEGRGSLGEQYF
.	.	TRBV29-1	14	TRBJ1-4	TGCAGCGTTGGAGGAGGGGGAGGCTATGAAAAACTGTTTTTT	CSVGGGGGYEKLFF
.	TRBD1	TRBV5-1	17	TRBJ2-3	TGCGCCAGCAGCTTGATGTCTTGGGACAGATCCACAGATACGCAGTATTTT	CASSLMSWDRSTDTQYF
.	TRBD2	TRBV6-6	16	TRBJ2-1	TGTGCCAGCATTGGGACTAGCGGGGGGTCCTACAATGAGCAGTTCTTC	CASIGTSGGSYNEQFF
.	TRBD1	TRBV9	16	TRBJ1-2	TGTGCCAGCAGCGTAGCCTACGGACAGGGGGATGGAGGCTACACCTTC	CASSVAYGQGDGGYTF
.	TRBD2	TRBV5-6	17	TRBJ2-3	TGTGCCAGCAGCTGGGGGTTAGCGGGGGAGAGCACAGATACGCAGTATTTT	CASSWGLAGESTDTQYF
.	.	TRBV6-5	13	TRBJ1-1	TGTGCCAGCAGTCCCCAGAGGAACACTGAAGCTTTCTTT	CASSPQRNTEAFF
.	TRBD1	TRBV29-1	15	TRBJ2-5	TGCAGCGTTGATTTTTCTGACAGGGGGCCTGAGACCCAGTACTTC	CSVDFSDRGPETQYF
.	.	TRBV27	13	TRBJ2-3	TGTGCCAGCAGCCTAGGTGCCACAGATACGCAGTATTTT	CASSLGATDTQYF
once	.	TRBV6-1	12	TRBJ2-7	TGTGCCAGCAACGGGGATTCCTACGAGCAGTACTTC	CASNGDSYEQYF
.	.	TRBV28	16	TRBJ2-7	TGTGCCAGCGGGACGAGGGAGACAGGACGTCCCTACGAGCAGTACTTC	CASGTRETGRPYEQYF
.	TRBD2	TRBV7-9	18	TRBJ2-3	TGTGCCAGCAGCGCCCCTCGCGGGGCGGGGGGGACCACAGATACGCAGTATTTT	CASSAPRGAGGTTDTQYF
.	.	TRBV2	13	TRBJ2-7	TGTGCCAGCCTCACTGGCGATCGTGGAGAGCAGTACTTC	CASLTGDRGEQYF
once	TRBD1	TRBV27	13	TRBJ2-7	TGTGCCAGCAGCCCGGGACAGGGCAGGGAGCAGTACTTC	CASSPGQGREQYF
few	.	TRBV7-8	15	TRBJ1-2	TGTGCCAGCAGCTTATATGTCCAGGGCGGCTATGGCTACACCTTC	CASSLYVQGGYGYTF
few	.	TRBV19	15	TRBJ2-2	TGTGCCAGTAGTATTAAGGCAGGGAACACCGGGGAGCTGTTTTTT	CASSIKAGNTGELFF
.	TRBD2	TRBV19	16	TRBJ2-2	TGTGCCAGTAGCAAACCGGGGGCGGGGGGCACCGGGGAGCTGTTTTTT	CASSKPGAGGTGELFF
.	TRBD1	TRBV4-2	16	TRBJ2-3	TGTGCCAGCAGCCAAGACCGGGACAGGGGAGAAGATACGCAGTATTTT	CASSQDRDRGEDTQYF
.	.	TRBV28	14	TRBJ2-1	TGTGCCAGCAGTTTCGCTGGGGGAGACAATGAGCAGTTCTTC	CASSFAGGDNEQFF
.	.	TRBV29-1	14	TRBJ2-7	TGCAGCGTTGAAGGGACAGCCAGTCCTTACGAGCAGTACTTC	CSVEGTASPYEQYF
.	TRBD1	TRBV9	12	TRBJ1-2	TGTGCCACCCAGGACAGGGCGAAGGGCTACACCTTC	CATQDRAKGYTF
.	TRBD1	TRBV6-1	13	TRBJ1-6	TGTGCCAGCAGGTTACAGGGGGAGAGGATTCTCCACTTT	CASRLQGERILHF